This T cell receptor (beta chain) was captured by sequencing in a study of shared clonotypes between healthy human individuals. The overall study: The cohort had two women and a few men, ages 18 to 49.

Concerning this clone: No antigen is known for it.

Every one of the donors was a Caucasian adult that lived in Nashville, Tennessee. Study-wide findings and caveats: Blood was the sole source, and tissue repertoires probably differ.

Authors' analysis steps: Junction-only immunoSEQ data arrived without quality scores, meaning filtering differed. Data came from immunoSEQ multiplex PCR; TCRdb stores just in-frame clones and leaves some out. That table is the source of V, J and clone size, and D and trimming were worked out from the DNA. This sample has about 470,000 clones, with about 85% found just once. The CDR3 extends over 13 amino acids. The germline CDR1 and CDR2 sequences are MNHNY and SVGAGI (reference sequence). The ends were cut back, 7 bases at V and 4 bases at J, with 13 bases in the middle. Sequencing was carried out using PBMCs. The chain combines TRBV6-6 with TRBJ1-2; a weak D match, TRBD1 (5 bases). The TCR was taken from a woman aged 40-49 years in good health. Some clones in this sample may be carry-over from other donors' samples. CDR3 coding DNA: TGTGCCAGCAACGACGGGACGGTCTATGGCTACACCTTC. Encoded protein: CASNDGTVYGYTF.